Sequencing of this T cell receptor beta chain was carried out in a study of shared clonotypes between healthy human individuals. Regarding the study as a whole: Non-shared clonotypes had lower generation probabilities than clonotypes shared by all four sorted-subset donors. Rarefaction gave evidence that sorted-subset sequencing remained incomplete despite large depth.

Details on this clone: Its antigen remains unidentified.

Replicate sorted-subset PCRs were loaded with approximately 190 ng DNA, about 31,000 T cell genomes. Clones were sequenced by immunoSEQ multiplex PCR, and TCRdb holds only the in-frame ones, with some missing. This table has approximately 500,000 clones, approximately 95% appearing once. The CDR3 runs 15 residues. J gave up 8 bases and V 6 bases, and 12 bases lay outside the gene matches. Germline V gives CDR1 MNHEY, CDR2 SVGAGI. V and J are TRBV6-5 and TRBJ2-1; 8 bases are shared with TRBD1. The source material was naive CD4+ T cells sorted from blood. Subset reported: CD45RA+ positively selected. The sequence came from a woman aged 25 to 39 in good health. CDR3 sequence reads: CASSRPPTGGDEQFF. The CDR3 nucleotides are TGTGCCAGCAGCCGCCCTCCAACAGGGGGTGATGAGCAGTTCTTC.